This T cell receptor beta chain is from a study of T cell responses to AZD1222 COVID-19 vaccine. Study outcomes and limitations: Donors in the cohort were predominantly white British and more often female, and clonal diversity was possibly underestimated. When two AZD1222 doses had been given, Spike-specific TCR breadth and depth rose.

V was trimmed by 10 bases and J by 6 bases, leaving 7 bases between them. Germline V CDR1 and CDR2: MDHEN, SYDVKM. This CDR3 has 10 residues. Using immunoSEQ multiplex PCR, the repertoire was profiled, and TCRdb retains in-frame clones only, with some absent. In the table there are more than 95,000 clones, about 85% of which are singletons. As to this clone: What it binds is unknown.

J is TRBJ2-1 and V is TRBV28, with D unclear. Specimen: peripheral blood, collected on day 0 of AZD1222 vaccination. The clonotype originates from an adult in good health. CDR3 region: CATRGNEQFF. The DNA for the CDR3 is TGTGCCACCCGAGGCAATGAGCAGTTCTTC.